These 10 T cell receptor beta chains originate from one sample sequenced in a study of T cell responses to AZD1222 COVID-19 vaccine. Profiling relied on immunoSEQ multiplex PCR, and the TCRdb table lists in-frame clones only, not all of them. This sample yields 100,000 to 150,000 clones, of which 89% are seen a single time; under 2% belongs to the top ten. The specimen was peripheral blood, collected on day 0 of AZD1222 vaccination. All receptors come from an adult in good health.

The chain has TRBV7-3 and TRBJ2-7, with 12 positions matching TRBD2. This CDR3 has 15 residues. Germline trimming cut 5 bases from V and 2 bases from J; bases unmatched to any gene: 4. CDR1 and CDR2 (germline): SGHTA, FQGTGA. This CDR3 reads CASSPTSGGPYEQYF. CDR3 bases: TGTGCCAGCAGCCCGACTAGCGGGGGACCCTACGAGCAGTACTTC.

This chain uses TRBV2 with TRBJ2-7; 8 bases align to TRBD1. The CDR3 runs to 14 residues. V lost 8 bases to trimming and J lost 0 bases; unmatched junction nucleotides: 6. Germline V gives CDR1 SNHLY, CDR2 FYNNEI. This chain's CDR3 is CASVRTGTSYEQYF. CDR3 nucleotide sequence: TGTGCCAGCGTCAGGACAGGGACCTCCTACGAGCAGTACTTC.

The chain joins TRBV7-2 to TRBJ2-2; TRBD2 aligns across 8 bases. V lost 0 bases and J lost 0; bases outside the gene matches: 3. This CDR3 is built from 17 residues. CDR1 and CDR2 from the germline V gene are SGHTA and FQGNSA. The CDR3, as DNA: TGTGCCAGCAGCTTAGCCAGAGCGGGAGCGAACACCGGGGAGCTGTTTTTT. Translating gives CASSLARAGANTGELFF.

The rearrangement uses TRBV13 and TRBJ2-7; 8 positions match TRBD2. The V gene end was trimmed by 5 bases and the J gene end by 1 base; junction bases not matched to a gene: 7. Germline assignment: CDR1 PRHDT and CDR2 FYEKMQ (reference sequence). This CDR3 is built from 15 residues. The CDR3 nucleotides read TGTGCCAGCAGCCCCGGGAGGGAGAGTTCCTACGAGCAGTACTTC. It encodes CASSPGRESSYEQYF.

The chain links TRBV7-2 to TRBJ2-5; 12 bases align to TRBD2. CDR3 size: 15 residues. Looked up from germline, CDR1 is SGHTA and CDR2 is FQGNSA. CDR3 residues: CASRLAGDFWGSQYF. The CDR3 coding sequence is TGTGCGTCCCGACTAGCGGGGGACTTTTGGGGGTCCCAGTACTTC. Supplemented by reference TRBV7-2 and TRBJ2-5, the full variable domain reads GAGVSQSPSNKVTEKGKDVELRCDPISGHTALYWYRQSLGQGLEFLIYFQGNSAPDKSGLPSDRFSAERTGGSVSTLTIQRTQQEDSAVYLCASRLAGDFWGSQYFGPGTRLLVL.

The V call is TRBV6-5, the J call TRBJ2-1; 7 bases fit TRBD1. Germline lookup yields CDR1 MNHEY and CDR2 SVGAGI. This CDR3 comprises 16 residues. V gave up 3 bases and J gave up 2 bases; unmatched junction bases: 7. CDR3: CASSYNRQGPYNEQFF. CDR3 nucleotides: TGTGCCAGCAGTTATAACCGACAGGGCCCCTACAATGAGCAGTTCTTC.

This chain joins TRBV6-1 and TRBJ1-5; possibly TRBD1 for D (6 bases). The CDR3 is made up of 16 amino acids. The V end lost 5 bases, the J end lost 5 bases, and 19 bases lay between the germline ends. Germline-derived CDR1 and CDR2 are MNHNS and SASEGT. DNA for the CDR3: TGTGCCAGCAGTAAAGAAGCTGACAGGTCAGATCAGCCCCAGCATTTT. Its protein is CASSKEADRSDQPQHF.

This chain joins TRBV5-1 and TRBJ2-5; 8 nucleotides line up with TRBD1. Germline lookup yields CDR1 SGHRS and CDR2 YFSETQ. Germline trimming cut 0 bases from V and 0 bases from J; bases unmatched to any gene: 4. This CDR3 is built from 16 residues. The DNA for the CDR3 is TGCGCCAGCAGCTTGGCTTCAGGGGGCTACCAAGAGACCCAGTACTTC. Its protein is CASSLASGGYQETQYF.

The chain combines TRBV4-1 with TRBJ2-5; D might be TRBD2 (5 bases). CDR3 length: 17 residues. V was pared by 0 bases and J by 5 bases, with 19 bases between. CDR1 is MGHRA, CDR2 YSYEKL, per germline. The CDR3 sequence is CASSQDSRVWVRETQYF. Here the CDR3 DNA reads TGCGCCAGCAGCCAAGATTCGCGGGTTTGGGTGCGGGAGACCCAGTACTTC.

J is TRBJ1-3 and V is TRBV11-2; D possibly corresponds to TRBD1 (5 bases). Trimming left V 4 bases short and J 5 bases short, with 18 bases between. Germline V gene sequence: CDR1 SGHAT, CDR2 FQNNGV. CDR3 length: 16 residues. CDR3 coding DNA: TGTGCCAGCAGCTCACACGGAAGAGGGGCTCGAAACACCATATATTTT. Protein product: CASSSHGRGARNTIYF.